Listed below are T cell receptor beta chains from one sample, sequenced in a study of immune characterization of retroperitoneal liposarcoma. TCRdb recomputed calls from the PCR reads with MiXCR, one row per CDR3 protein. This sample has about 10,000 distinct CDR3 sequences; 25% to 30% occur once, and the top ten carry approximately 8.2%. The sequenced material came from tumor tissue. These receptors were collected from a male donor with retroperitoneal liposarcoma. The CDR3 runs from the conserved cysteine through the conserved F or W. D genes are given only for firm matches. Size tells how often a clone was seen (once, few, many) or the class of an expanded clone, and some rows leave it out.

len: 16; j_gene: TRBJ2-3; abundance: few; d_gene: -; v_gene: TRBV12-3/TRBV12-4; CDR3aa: CASSFGARTSTDTQYF; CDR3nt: TGTGCCAGCAGTTTTGGGGCGCGCACTAGCACAGATACGCAGTATTTT
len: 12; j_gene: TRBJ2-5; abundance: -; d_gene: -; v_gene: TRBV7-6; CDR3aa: CASSSTQETQYF; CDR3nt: TGTGCCAGCAGCTCCACCCAAGAGACCCAGTACTTC
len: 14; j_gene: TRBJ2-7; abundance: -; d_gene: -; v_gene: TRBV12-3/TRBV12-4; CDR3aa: CASSLAGAHNEQYF; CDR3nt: TGTGCCAGCAGTTTAGCGGGGGCCCATAATGAGCAGTACTTC
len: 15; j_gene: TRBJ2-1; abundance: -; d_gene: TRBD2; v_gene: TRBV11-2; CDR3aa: CASSLGTSGLNEQFF; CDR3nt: TGTGCCAGCAGCTTAGGGACTAGCGGTCTTAATGAGCAGTTCTTC
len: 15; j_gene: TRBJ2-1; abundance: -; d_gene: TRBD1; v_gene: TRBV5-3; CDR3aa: CASSFPGQGIDEQFF; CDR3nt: TGTGCCAGCAGCTTTCCGGGACAGGGAATCGATGAGCAGTTCTTC
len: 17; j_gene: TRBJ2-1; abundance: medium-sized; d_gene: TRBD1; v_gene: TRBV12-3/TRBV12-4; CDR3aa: CASRLRRRTGTYNEQFF; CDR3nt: TGTGCCAGCAGACTGAGAAGGAGGACAGGGACCTACAATGAGCAGTTCTTC
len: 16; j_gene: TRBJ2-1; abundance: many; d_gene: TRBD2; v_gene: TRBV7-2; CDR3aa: CASSLASSGTYNEQFF; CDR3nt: TGTGCCAGCAGCTTAGCGTCCAGCGGGACCTACAATGAGCAGTTCTTC
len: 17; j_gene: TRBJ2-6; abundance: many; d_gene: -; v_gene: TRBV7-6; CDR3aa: CASSPVIQGSGANVLTF; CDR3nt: TGTGCCAGCAGCCCAGTTATTCAGGGGTCCGGGGCCAACGTCCTGACTTTC
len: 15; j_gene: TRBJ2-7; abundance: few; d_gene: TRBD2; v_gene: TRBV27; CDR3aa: CASSFGNAGGDEQYF; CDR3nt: TGTGCCAGCAGTTTCGGTAACGCGGGAGGGGATGAGCAGTACTTC
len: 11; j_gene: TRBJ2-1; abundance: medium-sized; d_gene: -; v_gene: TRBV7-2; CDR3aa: CASSLLNEQFF; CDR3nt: TGTGCCAGCAGCTTATTGAACGAGCAGTTCTTC
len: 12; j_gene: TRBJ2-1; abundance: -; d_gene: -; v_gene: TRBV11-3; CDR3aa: CASRYMAREQFF; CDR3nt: TGTGCCAGCAGATACATGGCGAGGGAGCAGTTCTTC
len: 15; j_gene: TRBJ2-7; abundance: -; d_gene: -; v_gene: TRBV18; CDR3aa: CASSPSRDISYEQYF; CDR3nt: TGTGCCAGCTCACCCAGCCGGGACATATCCTACGAGCAGTACTTC
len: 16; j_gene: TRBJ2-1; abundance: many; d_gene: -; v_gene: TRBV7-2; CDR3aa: CASSLEGLSSYNEQFF; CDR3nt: TGTGCCAGCAGCTTGGAGGGCCTGAGCTCCTACAATGAGCAGTTCTTC
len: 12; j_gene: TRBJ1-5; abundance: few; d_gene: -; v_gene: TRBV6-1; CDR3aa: CASSGGPQPQHF; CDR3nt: TGTGCCAGCAGCGGTGGTCCTCAGCCCCAGCATTTT
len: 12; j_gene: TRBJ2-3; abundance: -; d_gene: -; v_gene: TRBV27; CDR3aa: CASSLRVGTQYF; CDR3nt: TGTGCCAGCAGTTTAAGAGTCGGTACGCAGTATTTT
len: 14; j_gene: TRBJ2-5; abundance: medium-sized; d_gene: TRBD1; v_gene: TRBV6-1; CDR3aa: CASTKTGQQETQYF; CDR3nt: TGTGCCAGCACTAAGACGGGACAGCAAGAGACCCAGTACTTC
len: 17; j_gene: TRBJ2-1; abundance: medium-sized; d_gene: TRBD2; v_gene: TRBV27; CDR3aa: CASTQTGLAGKSYEQFF; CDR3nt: TGTGCCAGCACCCAAACTGGACTAGCGGGGAAAAGTTACGAGCAGTTCTTC
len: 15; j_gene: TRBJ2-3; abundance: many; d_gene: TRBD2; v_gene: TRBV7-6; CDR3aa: CASSSQRGGTDTQYF; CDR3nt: TGTGCCAGCAGCAGCCAGCGGGGGGGCACAGATACGCAGTATTTT
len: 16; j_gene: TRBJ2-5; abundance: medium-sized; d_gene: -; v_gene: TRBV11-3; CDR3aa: CASSARPLMGKETQYF; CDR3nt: TGTGCCAGCAGCGCCCGGCCGCTTATGGGGAAAGAGACCCAGTACTTC
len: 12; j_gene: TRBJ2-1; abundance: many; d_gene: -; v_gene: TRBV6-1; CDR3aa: CASSRGQETQFF; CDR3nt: TGTGCCAGCAGCCGGGGCCAAGAGACCCAGTTCTTC
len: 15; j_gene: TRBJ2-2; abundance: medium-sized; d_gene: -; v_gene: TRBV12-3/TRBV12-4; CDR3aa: CASSLVGALGGELFF; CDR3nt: TGTGCCAGCAGTTTAGTAGGGGCTCTCGGCGGGGAGCTGTTTTTT
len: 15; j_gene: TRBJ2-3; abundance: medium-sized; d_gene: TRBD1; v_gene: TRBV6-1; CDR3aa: CASSDRTGVTDTQYF; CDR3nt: TGTGCCAGCAGTGATAGGACAGGGGTCACAGATACGCAGTATTTT
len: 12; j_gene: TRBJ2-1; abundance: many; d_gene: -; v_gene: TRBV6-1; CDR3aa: CASRDPSNEQFF; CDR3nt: TGTGCCAGCAGGGACCCATCCAATGAGCAGTTCTTC
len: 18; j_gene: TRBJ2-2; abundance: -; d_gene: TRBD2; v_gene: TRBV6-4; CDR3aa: CASKRTSGRALNTGELFF; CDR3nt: TGTGCCAGCAAGAGGACTAGCGGGAGGGCGTTGAACACCGGGGAGCTGTTTTTT
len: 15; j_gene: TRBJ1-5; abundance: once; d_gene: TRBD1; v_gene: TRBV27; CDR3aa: CASRPFTGVAQPQHF; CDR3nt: TGTGCCAGCAGACCATTTACAGGGGTCGCACAGCCCCAGCATTTT
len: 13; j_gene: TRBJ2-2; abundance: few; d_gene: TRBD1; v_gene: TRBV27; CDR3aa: CASRTGDTGELFF; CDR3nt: TGTGCCAGCAGGACAGGGGACACCGGGGAGCTGTTTTTT
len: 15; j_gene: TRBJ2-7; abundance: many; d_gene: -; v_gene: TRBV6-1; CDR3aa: CASSEGGGSYNEQYF; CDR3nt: TGTGCCAGCAGTGAAGGGGGGGGCTCCTACAATGAGCAGTACTTC
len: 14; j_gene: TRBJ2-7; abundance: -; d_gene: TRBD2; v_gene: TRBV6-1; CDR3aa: CVTGGTGGSYEQYF; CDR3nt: TGTGTCACCGGGGGGACGGGGGGCTCCTACGAGCAGTACTTC
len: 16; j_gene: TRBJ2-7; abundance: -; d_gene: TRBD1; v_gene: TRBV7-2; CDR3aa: CASSLEVTGGIYEQYF; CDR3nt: TGTGCCAGCAGCTTAGAAGTCACAGGGGGCATCTACGAGCAGTACTTC
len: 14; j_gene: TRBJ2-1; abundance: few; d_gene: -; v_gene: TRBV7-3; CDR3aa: CASSPQRGSYEQFF; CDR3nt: TGTGCCAGCAGCCCCCAACGGGGGTCCTACGAGCAGTTCTTC
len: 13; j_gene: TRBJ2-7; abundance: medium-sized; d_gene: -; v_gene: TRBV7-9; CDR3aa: CASSETGAYEQYF; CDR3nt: TGTGCCAGCAGCGAGACAGGAGCCTACGAGCAGTACTTC
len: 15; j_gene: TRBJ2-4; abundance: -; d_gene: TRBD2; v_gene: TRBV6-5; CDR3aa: CASRGAGGLNNEQYF; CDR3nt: TGTGCCAGCAGGGGAGCGGGAGGCCTGAACAATGAGCAGTACTTC
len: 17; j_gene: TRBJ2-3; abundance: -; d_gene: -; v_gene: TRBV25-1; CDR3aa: CASSPELGKPSTDTQYF; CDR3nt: TGTGCCAGCAGTCCAGAATTGGGAAAACCTAGCACAGATACGCAGTATTTT
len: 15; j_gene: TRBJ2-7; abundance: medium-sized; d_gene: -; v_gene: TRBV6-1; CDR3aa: CASSGQGSGEDEQYF; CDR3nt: TGTGCCAGCTCGGGGCAAGGGTCAGGGGAGGACGAGCAGTACTTC
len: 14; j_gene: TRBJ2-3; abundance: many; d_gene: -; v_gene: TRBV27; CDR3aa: CASSFVGSTDTQYF; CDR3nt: TGTGCCAGCAGTTTTGTCGGGAGCACAGATACGCAGTATTTT
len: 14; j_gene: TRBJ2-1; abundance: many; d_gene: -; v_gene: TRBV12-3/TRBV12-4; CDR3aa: CASSLWGPDNEQFF; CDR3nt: TGTGCCAGCAGTTTATGGGGCCCGGACAATGAGCAGTTCTTC
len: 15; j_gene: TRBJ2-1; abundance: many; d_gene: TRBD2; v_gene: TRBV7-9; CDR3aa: CASSLGGSRYYEQFF; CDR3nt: TGTGCCAGCAGCTTAGGCGGGAGCCGGTACTACGAGCAGTTCTTC
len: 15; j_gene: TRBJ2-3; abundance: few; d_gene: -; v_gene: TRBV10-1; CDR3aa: CPGGGTPLFTDTQYF; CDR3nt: TGCCCCGGGGGCGGAACTCCTCTATTCACAGATACGCAGTATTTT